Listed below are T cell receptor beta chains from one sample, sequenced in a study of Graves' ophthalmopathy and Graves' hyperthyroidism. Via MiXCR, TCRdb re-called the multiplex PCR reads, giving one row per CDR3 protein. Seen here are about 1.1 million distinct CDR3 sequences, less than 45% observed once, and the top ten hold 8.5% to 14%. Sequencing used peripheral blood or thyroid tissue (not recorded which). These receptor sequences come from an adult man with Graves' hyperthyroidism. Both conserved end residues are part of each CDR3. The order of the fields is clone size, J gene, D gene, V gene, CDR3 DNA, CDR3 protein. The D gene is left open where the match is weak. Clone size is given for some rows only: seen once, a few or many times, or a class if the clone is expanded.

few | TRBJ1-1 | - | TRBV5-6 | TGTGCCAGCAGCTTGTTTACGAGGGGCCCTGAATTGATCACTGAAGCTTTCTTT | CASSLFTRGPELITEAFF
few | TRBJ2-6 | TRBD1 | TRBV9 | TGTGCCAGCAGCCCAGGGGGCGCGGGTCCTGGGGCCAACGTCCTGACTTTC | CASSPGGAGPGANVLTF
many | TRBJ2-5 | TRBD2 | TRBV11-2 | TGTGCCAGCAGCGGGATTGGTCGGGGGGGCGCGGAGACCCAGTACTTC | CASSGIGRGGAETQYF
many | TRBJ2-2 | - | TRBV20-1 | TGCAGTGCTCCAACACCGAACACCGGGGAGCTGTTTTTT | CSAPTPNTGELFF
- | TRBJ2-2 | - | TRBV7-7 | TGTGCTAGCAGCTTAGGGTCGTCAGCGATTAACACCGGGGAGCTGTTTTTT | CASSLGSSAINTGELFF
- | TRBJ1-6 | - | TRBV11-1 | TGTGCCAGCAGCCAAGAAGTCTTGGGTTCACCCCTCCACTTT | CASSQEVLGSPLHF
many | TRBJ2-2 | TRBD2 | TRBV15 | TGTGCCACCAGCACCGGACTAGCGGGGGCATCGGGAAACACCGGGGAGCTGTTTTTT | CATSTGLAGASGNTGELFF
- | TRBJ2-5 | TRBD1 | TRBV19 | TGTGCCTGGAGTGAGGGGGACAGGGCGGAAGAGACCCAGTACTTC | CAWSEGDRAEETQYF
many | TRBJ1-5 | - | TRBV7-9 | TGTGCCAGCAGCTTAGACGACAGGCAAAATCAGCCCCAGCATTTT | CASSLDDRQNQPQHF
many | TRBJ1-5 | TRBD1 | TRBV20-1 | TGCAGTGCCCGTCGGACAGGGGGCACTCAGCCCCAGCATTTT | CSARRTGGTQPQHF
few | TRBJ2-7 | TRBD1 | TRBV19 | TGTGCCAGCAGTGCTAGACAGGGGATCGGAGAGCAGTACTTC | CASSARQGIGEQYF
- | TRBJ1-1 | - | TRBV5-1 | TGCGCCAGCAGCTTCAGGGACATCGGTATCTTT | CASSFRDIGIF
many | TRBJ2-7 | TRBD2 | TRBV29-1 | TGCAGCGTTGCGGGGGGTGAGCAGTACTTC | CSVAGGEQYF
many | TRBJ1-6 | - | TRBV28 | TGTGCCAGCAGTGCTGGGGGCTTAAATTCACCCCTCCACTTT | CASSAGGLNSPLHF
- | TRBJ2-5 | - | TRBV7-9 | TGTGCCAGCAGGAAAGGACAGCGGGAGACCCAGTACTTC | CASRKGQRETQYF
- | TRBJ2-2 | - | TRBV29-1 | TGCAGCGCACTCCGGGCCAGCACCGGGGAGCTGTTTTTT | CSALRASTGELFF
- | TRBJ2-1 | - | TRBV7-9 | TGTGCCAGCAGCTGGGGACACGGGGCGGACTGGCAGTTCTTC | CASSWGHGADWQFF
- | TRBJ2-7 | TRBD1 | TRBV19 | TGTGCCAGTAGGTCGGGACAGGGTACATCCTACGAGCAGTACTTC | CASRSGQGTSYEQYF
many | TRBJ1-1 | - | TRBV10-1 | TGCGCCAGCAGTGATGGCCCCGCGAACACTGAAGCTTTCTTT | CASSDGPANTEAFF
many | TRBJ2-7 | - | TRBV5-4 | TGTGCCAGCAGCTTGTCTGCCAGCTACGAGCAGTACTTC | CASSLSASYEQYF
many | TRBJ2-7 | - | TRBV7-8 | TGTGCCAGCAGCGACAAGTGGGGATCCACCTACGAGCAGTACTTC | CASSDKWGSTYEQYF
many | TRBJ2-7 | TRBD1 | TRBV29-1 | TGCAGCGTTGTGGACAGGGGGCTATCCTACGAGCAGTACTTC | CSVVDRGLSYEQYF
- | TRBJ2-2 | - | TRBV29-1 | TGCAGCGTTCTCGCGGAAGTCGGGGAGCTGTTTTTT | CSVLAEVGELFF
- | TRBJ1-1 | TRBD1 | TRBV25-1 | TGTGCCAGCATCACTCCGGGACAGGGGGTTCTGAACACTGAAGCTTTCTTT | CASITPGQGVLNTEAFF
- | TRBJ2-5 | TRBD2 | TRBV7-2 | TGTGCCAGCAGCCCCGGGACTAGCGGGGGGGACCCCCAAGAGACCCAGTACTTC | CASSPGTSGGDPQETQYF